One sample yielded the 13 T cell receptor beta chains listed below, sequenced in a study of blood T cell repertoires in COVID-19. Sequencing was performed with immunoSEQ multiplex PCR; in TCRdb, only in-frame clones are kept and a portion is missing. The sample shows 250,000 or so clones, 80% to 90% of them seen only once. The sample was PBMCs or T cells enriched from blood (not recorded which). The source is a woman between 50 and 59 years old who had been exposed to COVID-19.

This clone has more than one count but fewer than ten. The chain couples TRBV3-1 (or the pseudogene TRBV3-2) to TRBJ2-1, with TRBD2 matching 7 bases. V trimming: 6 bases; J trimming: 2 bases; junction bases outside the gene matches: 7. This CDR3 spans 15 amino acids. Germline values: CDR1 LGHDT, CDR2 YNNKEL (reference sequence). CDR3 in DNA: TGTGCCAGCAGACCCAGCGGGGCGCCCTACAATGAGCAGTTCTTC. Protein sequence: CASRPSGAPYNEQFF.

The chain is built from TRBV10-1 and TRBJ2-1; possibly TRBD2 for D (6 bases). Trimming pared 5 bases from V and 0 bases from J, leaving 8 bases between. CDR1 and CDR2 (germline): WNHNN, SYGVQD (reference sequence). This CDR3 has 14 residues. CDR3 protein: CASSYGGSYNEQFF. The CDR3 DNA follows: TGCGCCAGCAGTTACGGGGGCTCCTACAATGAGCAGTTCTTC.

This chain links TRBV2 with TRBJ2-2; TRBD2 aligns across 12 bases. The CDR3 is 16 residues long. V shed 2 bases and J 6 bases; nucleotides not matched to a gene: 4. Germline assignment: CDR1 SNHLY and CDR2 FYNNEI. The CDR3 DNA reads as TGTGCCAGCAGTGAAAGGACTAGCGGGGTAGCCGGGGAGCTGTTTTTT. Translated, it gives CASSERTSGVAGELFF.

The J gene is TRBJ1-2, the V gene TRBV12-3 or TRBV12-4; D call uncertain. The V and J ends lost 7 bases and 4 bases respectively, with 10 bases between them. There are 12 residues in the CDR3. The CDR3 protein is CASTSFGYGYTF. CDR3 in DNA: TGTGCCAGCACGAGCTTTGGCTATGGCTACACCTTC.

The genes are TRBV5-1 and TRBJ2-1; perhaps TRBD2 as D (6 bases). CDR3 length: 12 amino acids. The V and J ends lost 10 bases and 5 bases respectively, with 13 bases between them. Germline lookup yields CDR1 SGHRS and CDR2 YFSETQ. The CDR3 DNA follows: TGCGCCGCCCGGGGGACCAACAATGAGCAGTTCTTC. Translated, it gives CAARGTNNEQFF. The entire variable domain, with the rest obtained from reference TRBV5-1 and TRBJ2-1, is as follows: KAGVTQTPRYLIKTRGQQVTLSCSPISGHRSVSWYQQTPGQGLQFLFEYFSETQRNKGNFPGRFSGRQFSNSRSEMNVSTLELGDSALYLCAARGTNNEQFFGPGTRLTVL.

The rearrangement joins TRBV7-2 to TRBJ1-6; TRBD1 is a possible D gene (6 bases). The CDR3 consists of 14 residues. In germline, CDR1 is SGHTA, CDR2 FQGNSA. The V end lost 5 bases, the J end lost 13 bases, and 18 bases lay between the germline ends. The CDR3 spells CASSRLLQGSPLHF. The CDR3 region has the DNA TGTGCCAGCAGCCGGCTCCTACAGGGATCGCCCCTCCACTTT. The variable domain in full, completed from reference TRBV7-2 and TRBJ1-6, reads GAGVSQSPSNKVTEKGKDVELRCDPISGHTALYWYRQSLGQGLEFLIYFQGNSAPDKSGLPSDRFSAERTGGSVSTLTIQRTQQEDSAVYLCASSRLLQGSPLHFGNGTRLTVT.

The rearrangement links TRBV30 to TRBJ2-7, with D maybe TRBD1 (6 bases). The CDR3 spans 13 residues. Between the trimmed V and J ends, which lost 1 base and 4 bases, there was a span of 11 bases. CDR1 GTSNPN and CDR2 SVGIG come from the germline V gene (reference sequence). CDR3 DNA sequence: TGTGCCTGGAGTGACGGACAGAGGTACGAGCAGTACTTC. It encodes CAWSDGQRYEQYF.

The CDR3 DNA reads as TGTGCCAGCAGCTTAGGCGGGGTCTCCTCGAACACCGGGGAGCTGTTTTTT. Its translation is CASSLGGVSSNTGELFF. The chain recombines TRBV11-3 with TRBJ2-2, with D possibly matching TRBD2 (6 bases). Per the germline V gene, CDR1 is SGHNT and CDR2 is YENEEA. V lost 1 base, J lost 0 bases, and 12 bases lay in between. The CDR3 runs to 17 residues.

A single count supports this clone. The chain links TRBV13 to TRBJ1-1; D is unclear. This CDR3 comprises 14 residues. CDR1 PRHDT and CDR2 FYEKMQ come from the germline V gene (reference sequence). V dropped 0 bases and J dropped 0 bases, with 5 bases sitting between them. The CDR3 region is CASSLGQMNTEAFF. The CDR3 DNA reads TGTGCCAGCAGCTTAGGCCAGATGAACACTGAAGCTTTCTTT.

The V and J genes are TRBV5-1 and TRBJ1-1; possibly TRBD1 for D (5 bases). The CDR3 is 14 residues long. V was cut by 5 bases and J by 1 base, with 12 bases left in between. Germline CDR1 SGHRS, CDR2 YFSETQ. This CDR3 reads CASSPRQTNTEAFF. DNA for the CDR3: TGCGCCAGCAGTCCACGACAGACGAACACTGAAGCTTTCTTT. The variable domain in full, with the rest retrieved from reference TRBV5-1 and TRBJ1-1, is KAGVTQTPRYLIKTRGQQVTLSCSPISGHRSVSWYQQTPGQGLQFLFEYFSETQRNKGNFPGRFSGRQFSNSRSEMNVSTLELGDSALYLCASSPRQTNTEAFFGQGTRLTVV.

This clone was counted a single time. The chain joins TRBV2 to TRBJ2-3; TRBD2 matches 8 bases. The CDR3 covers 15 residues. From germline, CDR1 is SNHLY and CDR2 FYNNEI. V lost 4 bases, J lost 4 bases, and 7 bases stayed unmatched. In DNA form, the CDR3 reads TGTGCCAGCAGTGTACGAGCTAGCGGGTCAGATACGCAGTATTTT. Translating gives CASSVRASGSDTQYF.

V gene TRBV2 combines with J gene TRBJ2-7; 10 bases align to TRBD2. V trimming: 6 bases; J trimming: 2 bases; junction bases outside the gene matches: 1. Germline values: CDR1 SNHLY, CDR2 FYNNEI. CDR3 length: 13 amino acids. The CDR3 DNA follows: TGTGCCAGCAGGGGACTAGCGCCCTACGAGCAGTACTTC. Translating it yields CASRGLAPYEQYF.

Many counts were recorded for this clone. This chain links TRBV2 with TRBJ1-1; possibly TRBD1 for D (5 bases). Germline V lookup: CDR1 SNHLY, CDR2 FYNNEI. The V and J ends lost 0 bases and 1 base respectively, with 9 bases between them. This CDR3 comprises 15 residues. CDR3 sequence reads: CASSEAGQGNTEAFF. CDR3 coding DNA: TGTGCCAGCAGTGAAGCTGGTCAGGGGAACACTGAAGCTTTCTTT.